Presented here are 29 T cell receptor beta chains from one specimen sequenced in a study of shared clonotypes between healthy human individuals. Only CD45RO-negative cells positively selected for CCR7 counted as naive CD8 cells, so terminally differentiated effector memory CD45RA+ cells were excluded. Repertoires were generated with immunoSEQ multiplex PCR, while TCRdb's copy carries only in-frame clones and drops some. The data contain about 2.2 million clones, 80% to 95% of them singletons. Sequencing used naive CD8+ T cells from PBMCs. The source is a man aged 18 to 29 in good health. Some clones in this sample may be carry-over from other donors' samples.

The chain joins TRBV6-5 to TRBJ2-7; TRBD1 matches at 7 bases. The CDR3 has 16 amino acids. Germline CDR1 reads MNHEY; CDR2 reads SVGAGI. V was pared by 0 bases and J by 0 bases, with 5 bases of the junction left unmatched. CDR3 in amino acids: CASSYSTGRISYEQYF. The CDR3 coding sequence is TGTGCCAGCAGTTACTCGACAGGGCGAATCTCCTACGAGCAGTACTTC.

The CDR3 nucleotides read TGTGCCAGCTCACCACCGGTGGGGGCTGGAAACACCATATATTTT. Translation: CASSPPVGAGNTIYF. The chain combines TRBV18 with TRBJ1-3; possible D gene TRBD1, 5 bases. The CDR3 is 15 amino acids. CDR1 is KGHSH and CDR2 is LQKENI in the germline V gene. V was pared by 0 bases and J by 2 bases, with 8 bases between.

The J gene is TRBJ2-5, the V gene TRBV4-2; 8 bases line up with TRBD2. V trimming: 5 bases; J trimming: 5 bases; junction bases outside the gene matches: 13. Germline V CDR1 and CDR2: LGHNA, YNFKEQ. The CDR3 is 16 residues long. CDR3 residues: CASSLTLTGGGETQYF. In DNA, the CDR3 is TGTGCCAGCAGCTTAACCTTGACGGGAGGGGGGGAGACCCAGTACTTC.

On this clone: Other nucleotide sequences in the sample specify the same CDR3. The chain links TRBV9 to TRBJ1-5; D gene uncertain. V was shortened by 2 bases and J by 0 bases, with 6 bases between the two germline ends. CDR1 is SGDLS and CDR2 is YYNGEE in the germline V gene. The CDR3 contains 14 residues. The CDR3 region is CASSVGYSNQPQHF. For the CDR3, the DNA is TGTGCCAGCAGCGTTGGGTATAGCAATCAGCCCCAGCATTTT.

V usage is TRBV7-3 and J usage is TRBJ2-1, with 10 bases that match TRBD2. Germline trimming cut 5 bases from V and 13 bases from J; bases unmatched to any gene: 17. The CDR3 contains 16 residues. CDR1 is SGHTA and CDR2 is FQGTGA in the germline V gene. The CDR3: CASSPRAGGPRGEQFF. The CDR3 DNA sequence: TGTGCCAGCAGCCCGAGAGCGGGAGGGCCTCGTGGTGAACAGTTCTTC.

The genes are TRBV18 and TRBJ2-3, with unresolved D. The CDR3 length is 18 residues. Germline V gives CDR1 KGHSH, CDR2 LQKENI. V was trimmed by 3 bases and J by 0 bases, leaving 19 bases between them. DNA for the CDR3: TGTGCCAGCTCACCGGTGGCATTACGACTCCTAAGCACAGATACGCAGTATTTT. Its translation is CASSPVALRLLSTDTQYF.

This clone was seen once. Additional DNA sequences in this sample encode the identical CDR3. The chain uses TRBV11-2 and TRBJ1-1; D is undetermined. The CDR3 spans 13 residues. Germline V gene sequence: CDR1 SGHAT, CDR2 FQNNGV. The V end was cut by 1 base, the J end by 1 base, with 4 bases between. The CDR3 region has the DNA TGTGCCAGCAGCTTAGGCCAGAACACTGAAGCTTTCTTT. Amino acids: CASSLGQNTEAFF.

The chain links TRBV28 to TRBJ1-2; tentative D call: TRBD1 (6 bases). V lost 7 bases and J lost 2, with 8 bases in between. The CDR3 sequence is 12 residues long. The germline V gene has CDR1 MDHEN and CDR2 SYDVKM. The CDR3 is CASTGENYGYTF. For the CDR3, the DNA is TGTGCCAGCACAGGGGAGAACTATGGCTACACCTTC.

The J gene is TRBJ2-1, the V gene TRBV11-2; 9 positions agree with TRBD2. Germline trimming cut 5 bases from V and 8 bases from J; bases unmatched to any gene: 13. Germline V lookup: CDR1 SGHAT, CDR2 FQNNGV. The CDR3 loop spans 16 amino acids. CDR3 nucleotides: TGTGCCAGCAGCCCGATGCTAGCGGGGATAATCGATGAGCAGTTCTTC. Residues: CASSPMLAGIIDEQFF.

The chain employs TRBV4-3 and TRBJ2-1; perhaps TRBD2 as D (5 bases). Per the germline V gene, CDR1 is LGHNA and CDR2 is YSLEER. V was trimmed by 0 bases and J by 9 bases, leaving 15 bases between them. The CDR3 has 15 amino acids. The CDR3 DNA sequence: TGCGCCAGCAGCCAAGATCGAGGGAATTTGGGTGAGCAGTTCTTC. Amino acids: CASSQDRGNLGEQFF.

This clone has just one count. The genes are TRBV6-5 and TRBJ2-3, with 11 bases aligning to TRBD2. The CDR3 length is 16 residues. Germline loops: CDR1 MNHEY, CDR2 SVGAGI. V lost 4 bases to trimming and J lost 4 bases; unmatched junction nucleotides: 7. The CDR3: CASSSPLAGEPDTQYF. The CDR3 DNA is TGTGCCAGCAGTTCCCCACTAGCGGGAGAGCCAGATACGCAGTATTTT.

This clone was detected once. The chain has TRBV30 and TRBJ1-6, with D unresolved. CDR3 length: 11 amino acids. Between the trimmed V and J ends, which lost 0 bases and 10 bases, there was a span of 4 bases. CDR1 is GTSNPN, CDR2 SVGIG, per germline (reference sequence). In DNA form, the CDR3 reads TGTGCCTGGAGTGTACTGTCACCCCTCCACTTT. This codes for CAWSVLSPLHF.

The V gene is TRBV23-1, the J gene TRBJ2-7; D might be TRBD2 (6 bases). TRBV23-1 is an ORF, with its function uncertain. The CDR3 runs 16 residues. Trimming shortened V by 3 bases and J by 4 bases, and 19 bases separated the two germline ends. CDR3 sequence (DNA): TGCGCCAGCAGTCAGGACCTAGCGCCGATGGGATACGAGCAGTACTTC. It codes for CASSQDLAPMGYEQYF.

This sequence joins TRBV23-1 and TRBJ1-5; D may be TRBD1 (5 bases). TRBV23-1 carries the ORF label, with uncertain function. The V and J ends lost 6 bases and 1 base respectively, with 16 bases between them. The CDR3 runs to 16 residues. CDR3 bases: TGCGCCAGCAGCAACCTACACGGGGCGAGCAATCAGCCCCAGCATTTT. It codes for CASSNLHGASNQPQHF.

V gene TRBV28 combines with J gene TRBJ2-3, with 9 bases identical to TRBD2. This CDR3 is 17 amino acids long. V lost 6 bases, J lost 1 base, and 11 bases stayed unmatched. From germline, CDR1 is MDHEN and CDR2 SYDVKM. CDR3 in DNA: TGTGCCAGCAGCCCTAGGAGCCTAGCGGGACGCACAGATACGCAGTATTTT. Amino acid sequence: CASSPRSLAGRTDTQYF. Drawing the rest from reference TRBV28 and TRBJ2-3, the complete variable domain is DVKVTQSSRYLVKRTGEKVFLECVQDMDHENMFWYRQDPGLGLRLIYFSYDVKMKEKGDIPEGYSVSREKKERFSLILESASTNQTSMYLCASSPRSLAGRTDTQYFGPGTRLTVL.

This chain connects TRBV27 to TRBJ2-1, with 10 bases identical to TRBD2. CDR1 is MNHEY and CDR2 is SMNVEV in the germline V gene (reference sequence). V was clipped by 10 bases and J by 8 bases; unmatched bases: 8. The CDR3 contains 13 residues. This CDR3 reads CATRGLAEHEQFF. The CDR3 DNA reads TGTGCCACACGCGGACTAGCGGAGCATGAGCAGTTCTTC.

The chain couples TRBV14 to TRBJ2-7; 7 bases agree with TRBD2. CDR1 SGHDN and CDR2 FVKESK come from the germline V gene. The CDR3 runs to 13 residues. Unmatched junction bases numbered 7, after V lost 6 bases and J lost 5 bases. CDR3 sequence: CASRQSGNNEQYF. CDR3 sequence (DNA): TGTGCCAGCAGGCAGAGCGGGAACAACGAGCAGTACTTC.

The chain carries TRBV5-1 and TRBJ2-7; D is possibly TRBD1 (6 bases). Germline V lookup: CDR1 SGHRS, CDR2 YFSETQ. CDR3 size: 16 residues. V dropped 3 bases and J dropped 5 bases, with 21 bases sitting between them. CDR3 in DNA: TGCGCCAGCAGCTCCACGCTCGACAGGAGCCCTAACGAGCAGTACTTC. It is translated as CASSSTLDRSPNEQYF.

The V gene is TRBV6-6, the J gene TRBJ2-3; possibly TRBD2 for D (6 bases). Germline V lookup: CDR1 MNHNY, CDR2 SVGAGI (reference sequence). V lost 2 bases and J 2 bases, leaving 8 bases between the germline ends. The CDR3 has 14 residues. The CDR3 DNA reads TGTGCCAGCAGTTACCGGGACTCCACAGATACGCAGTATTTT. Protein product: CASSYRDSTDTQYF.

The chain uses TRBV18 and TRBJ2-1; D tentatively reads TRBD1 or TRBD2 (6 bases each). V was pared by 2 bases and J by 1 base, with 21 bases between. This CDR3 comprises 19 residues. In germline, CDR1 is KGHSH, CDR2 LQKENI. For the CDR3, the DNA is TGTGCCAGCTCACCATCGACAGGCGGGACTCGCCCTTCCTACAATGAGCAGTTCTTC. Its protein is CASSPSTGGTRPSYNEQFF.

The V gene is TRBV19, the J gene TRBJ2-1; 7 nucleotides match TRBD2. Germline V gene sequence: CDR1 LNHDA, CDR2 SQIVND (reference sequence). Trimming took 4 bases from V and 3 from J; bases not matched to a gene: 3. There are 14 residues in the CDR3. The CDR3 region is CASSSGGDYNEQFF. The CDR3 nucleotides read TGTGCCAGTAGTAGCGGGGGAGACTACAATGAGCAGTTCTTC.

This sequence joins TRBV15 and TRBJ2-1; no clear D. Trimming pared 0 bases from V and 0 bases from J, leaving 12 bases between. Germline CDR1 and CDR2: LNHNV and YYDKDF (reference sequence). This CDR3 comprises 17 residues. In nucleotides, the CDR3 is TGTGCCACCAGCAGAGATAAGCCTCTGAGCTCCTACAATGAGCAGTTCTTC. Translating gives CATSRDKPLSSYNEQFF.

V gene TRBV9 combines with J gene TRBJ2-2, with TRBD2 identical over 16 bases. This CDR3 contains 20 residues. V dropped 4 bases and J dropped 4; count of bases not matched to a gene: 13. Germline CDR1 reads SGDLS; CDR2 reads YYNGEE. CDR3 region: CASSPQSGLAGGHGTGELFF. The CDR3 DNA reads TGTGCCAGCAGCCCTCAATCGGGACTAGCGGGAGGGCATGGCACCGGGGAGCTGTTTTTT.

The chain has TRBV4-3 and TRBJ2-3; 9 bases fit TRBD2. There are 18 residues in the CDR3. Germline CDR1 LGHNA, CDR2 YSLEER. V dropped 4 bases and J dropped 5; count of bases not matched to a gene: 16. CDR3 amino acids: CASSLLPESAGGRDTQYF. CDR3 nucleotide sequence: TGCGCCAGCAGCCTGCTACCAGAATCAGCGGGAGGTAGAGATACGCAGTATTTT.

The table lists this clone with a count of one. The chain combines TRBV4-1 with TRBJ2-5; D call uncertain. The CDR3 has 12 residues. CDR1 and CDR2 from the germline V gene are MGHRA and YSYEKL. The V gene lost 0 bases and the J gene lost 11 bases, with 10 bases spanning the gap. This CDR3 reads CASSQDRTAQYF. For the CDR3, the DNA is TGCGCCAGCAGCCAAGATCGAACGGCACAGTACTTC.

The chain combines TRBV28 with TRBJ1-1; 8 bases agree with TRBD1. The CDR3 sequence is 14 residues long. Germline V lookup: CDR1 MDHEN, CDR2 SYDVKM. Trimming took 4 bases from V and 4 from J; bases not matched to a gene: 5. The CDR3 sequence is CASSYRTGRTEAFF. The CDR3 nucleotides are TGTGCCAGCAGTTACAGGACAGGGCGCACTGAAGCTTTCTTT.

CDR3 loop: CASGPLLWLNEQYF. The CDR3, as DNA: TGTGCCAGCGGGCCCCTATTATGGCTAAACGAGCAGTACTTC. V gene TRBV27 combines with J gene TRBJ2-7; D gene uncertain. The CDR3 consists of 14 residues. The germline V gene has CDR1 MNHEY and CDR2 SMNVEV (reference sequence). V was trimmed by 8 bases and J by 5 bases, leaving 19 bases between them.

This chain links TRBV7-9 with TRBJ2-7; 9 bases align to TRBD2. Germline loops: CDR1 SEHNR, CDR2 FQNEAQ (reference sequence). The length of the CDR3 is 17 residues. J gave up 3 bases and V 1 base, and 10 bases lay outside the gene matches. The CDR3 DNA reads as TGTGCCAGCAGCTTAGGGAATCGACTAGCGGACCTCTACGAGCAGTACTTC. It translates to CASSLGNRLADLYEQYF.

The chain carries TRBV4-2 and TRBJ2-7; 12 bases agree with TRBD2. Unmatched junction bases numbered 10, after V lost 0 bases and J lost 4 bases. Per germline, CDR1 LGHNA and CDR2 YNFKEQ. This CDR3 comprises 18 residues. CDR3 residues: CASSQDSGLAGGAYEQYF. The CDR3 bases are TGTGCCAGCAGCCAAGATTCTGGTCTAGCGGGAGGGGCGTACGAGCAGTACTTC.